This TCR beta chain derives from a study of cytomegalovirus exposure and HLA in healthy donors. The PCR contained 60 Vbeta and 13 Jbeta primers. Methods used by the authors: Counted up in a later analysis, unique TCR beta chains came to around 80 million, with about 10 million shared. Assay: immunoSEQ multiplex PCR; the TCRdb copy retains only in-frame clones and omits some. The V and J calls and the clone size are those of that table, but D and trimming were determined from the DNA. The table has 55,000 to 70,000 clones, 68% seen once; the top ten hold over 15%. Study-wide findings and caveats: In a later analysis, most CMV-associated TCR beta chains appeared HLA-restricted. TCR beta sequences numbering around 15,000 were associated with HLA alleles at 0.05 false discovery rate in a later analysis.

Comment on this clone: Its cognate antigen is unknown.

This TCR derives from a man aged 35 to 55 in good health and CMV-seropositive. The sequencing input was PBMCs.

The CDR3, as DNA: TGTGCCAGCAGTTTTGAGGGGGCGCGGAACACTGAAGCTTTCTTT. This translates into CASSFEGARNTEAFF. V gene TRBV27 combines with J gene TRBJ1-1; 7 bases line up with TRBD1. With V trimmed by 3 bases and J by 1 base, 5 bases remained unmatched. The CDR3 length is 15 residues. Germline V lookup: CDR1 MNHEY, CDR2 SMNVEV (reference sequence).